The 24 T cell receptor beta chains in this list originate from one sample, sequenced in a study of vaccination effects on CD4 cells after COVID-19. The table came from immunoSEQ multiplex PCR; TCRdb's copy has only in-frame clones and leaves some out. The sample lists fewer than 25,000 clones, about three quarters seen once, with 10% to 15% in the top ten. Which antigens these TCRs recognize remains unknown. Within the ViraFEST assay, antigen-specific CD4+ T cells underwent expansion with viral peptide pools prior to sequencing. On day 10 of culture, CD4+ T cells were separated out. The starting material was CD4+ T cells from PBMCs cultured with HCoV-229E spike peptides, obtained before COVID-19 vaccination. These receptors all come from a human donor who received a COVID-19 vaccine.

V is TRBV30 and J is TRBJ1-2, with a possible D match to TRBD1 (5 bases). V lost 7 bases and J 4 bases, leaving 13 bases between the germline ends. Per germline, CDR1 GTSNPN and CDR2 SVGIG (reference sequence). The CDR3 runs 12 residues. In DNA form, the CDR3 reads TGTGCCTTGTCCCAGGGCGGCTATGGCTACACCTTC. Translating it yields CALSQGGYGYTF.

This clone was seen only once. The chain carries TRBV7-8 and TRBJ1-1; maybe TRBD1 (5 bases). Trimming took 7 bases from V and 1 from J, leaving 10 bases between them. Germline CDR1 is SGHVS and CDR2 is FQNEAQ. The CDR3 totals 13 residues. CDR3 residues: CASMEQGNTEAFF. CDR3 nucleotides: TGTGCCAGCATGGAGCAGGGGAACACTGAAGCTTTCTTT.

The chain employs TRBV3-1 (or the pseudogene TRBV3-2) and TRBJ1-5; no firm D call. Germline V CDR1 and CDR2: LGHDT, YNNKEL (reference sequence). V was cut by 2 bases and J by 3 bases, with 5 bases left in between. This CDR3 spans 13 amino acids. The CDR3 nucleotides read TGTGCCAGCAGCCAAATGGTCAATCAGCCCCAGCATTTT. Translating gives CASSQMVNQPQHF.

The chain employs TRBV11-3 and TRBJ2-5; 8 bases agree with TRBD2. Germline CDR1 is SGHNT and CDR2 is YENEEA. The CDR3 covers 15 residues. The V segment lost 5 bases and the J segment 7 bases; nucleotides outside the gene matches: 12. CDR3 sequence: CASSPQHREGVTQYF. The DNA of the CDR3 is TGTGCCAGCAGCCCGCAGCATCGGGAGGGGGTGACCCAGTACTTC. The complete variable domain, with remaining parts taken from reference TRBV11-3 and TRBJ2-5, reads EAGVVQSPRYKIIEKKQPVAFWCNPISGHNTLYWYLQNLGQGPELLIRYENEEAVDDSQLPKDRFSAERLKGVDSTLKIQPAELGDSAVYLCASSPQHREGVTQYFGPGTRLLVL.

The chain combines TRBV5-1 with TRBJ1-1, with 7 bases fitting TRBD1. The germline gives CDR1 SGHRS, CDR2 YFSETQ. The CDR3 has 14 residues. J was trimmed by 1 base and V by 6 bases; bases with no gene match: 6. CDR3 nucleotides: TGCGCCAGCACCGTTGCAGGGGGGAACACTGAAGCTTTCTTT. Translation gives CASTVAGGNTEAFF.

This chain connects TRBV4-2 to TRBJ1-1; D not resolved. V was clipped by 0 bases and J by 6 bases, with 11 bases between them. Germline values: CDR1 LGHNA, CDR2 YNFKEQ. The CDR3 spans 14 residues. CDR3 bases: TGTGCCAGCAGCCAAGAGGCAGCCACCCCTGAAGCTTTCTTT. This codes for CASSQEAATPEAFF.

This sequence joins TRBV3-1 (or the pseudogene TRBV3-2) and TRBJ1-1; no clear D gene. CDR3 size: 13 residues. Germline V gene lookup returns CDR1 LGHDT and CDR2 YNNKEL (reference sequence). V dropped 5 bases and J dropped 3 bases, with 10 bases sitting between them. This chain's CDR3 is CASSSTRYTEAFF. The DNA for the CDR3 is TGTGCCAGCAGCTCGACCAGATACACTGAAGCTTTCTTT.

The V call is TRBV3-1 (or the pseudogene TRBV3-2), the J call TRBJ1-1; 8 bases agree with TRBD1. Germline CDR1 LGHDT, CDR2 YNNKEL (reference sequence). With 3 bases clipped from V and 11 bases from J, the junction kept 8 bases outside the gene matches. The CDR3 spans 13 residues. CDR3 nucleotide sequence: TGTGCCAGCAGCCAGATAGGACAGGGCATTGCTTTCTTT. The encoded protein is CASSQIGQGIAFF.

V is TRBV10-3 and J is TRBJ1-5; 10 bases are shared with TRBD1. V lost 6 bases to trimming and J lost 5 bases; unmatched junction nucleotides: 4. The CDR3 consists of 14 residues. Looked up from germline, CDR1 is ENHRY and CDR2 is SYGVKD. DNA for the CDR3: TGTGCCATCAGGGCCGGGACAGGGGATCAGCCCCAGCATTTT. As protein: CAIRAGTGDQPQHF.

This sequence joins TRBV7-6 and TRBJ1-1; 8 bases agree with TRBD1. This CDR3 has 14 residues. V gave up 5 bases and J gave up 1 base; unmatched junction bases: 3. CDR1 SGHVS and CDR2 FNYEAQ come from the germline V gene. The CDR3 loop reads CASSLGQGNTEAFF. The CDR3 DNA is TGTGCCAGCAGCCTAGGACAGGGGAACACTGAAGCTTTCTTT.

The gene calls are TRBV6-6 and TRBJ1-1; 10 bases align to TRBD1. The germline V gene has CDR1 MNHNY and CDR2 SVGAGI (reference sequence). V shed 0 bases and J 3 bases; nucleotides not matched to a gene: 1. The CDR3 loop spans 15 amino acids. The DNA of the CDR3 is TGTGCCAGCAGTTACTCGGACAGGGGGTACACTGAAGCTTTCTTT. Translating it yields CASSYSDRGYTEAFF.

The chain combines TRBV10-1 with TRBJ2-2; the D gene is possibly TRBD1 (5 bases). The CDR3 has 20 residues. The germline CDR1 and CDR2 sequences are WNHNN and SYGVQD (reference sequence). V lost 0 bases and J 0 bases, leaving 20 bases between the germline ends. DNA for the CDR3: TGCGCCAGCAGTGAGTCGACTGGGTTTCTAGGACACTCGAACACCGGGGAGCTGTTTTTT. Amino acid sequence: CASSESTGFLGHSNTGELFF.

This clone was counted between two and nine times. The V call is TRBV4-2, the J call TRBJ1-1, with no clear D. The CDR3 covers 14 residues. CDR1 is LGHNA and CDR2 is YNFKEQ in the germline V gene. V was pared by 4 bases and J by 1 base, with 10 bases between. CDR3 nucleotides: TGTGCCAGCAGCCTAGAGCGAGGGAACACTGAAGCTTTCTTT. Translated, it gives CASSLERGNTEAFF.

The chain is built from TRBV19 and TRBJ1-2, with D possibly TRBD1 on 5 matching bases. Germline lookup yields CDR1 LNHDA and CDR2 SQIVND (reference sequence). This CDR3 is built from 15 residues. V lost 5 bases to trimming and J lost 0 bases, with 13 bases between them. CDR3 amino acids: CASSLGTGANYGYTF. The CDR3 bases are TGTGCCAGTAGTCTGGGTACGGGGGCTAACTATGGCTACACCTTC.

The chain links TRBV3-1 (or the pseudogene TRBV3-2) to TRBJ1-3, with 9 bases fitting TRBD1. Per germline, CDR1 LGHDT and CDR2 YNNKEL (reference sequence). Unmatched junction bases numbered 8, after V lost 2 bases and J lost 6 bases. The length of the CDR3 is 16 residues. The CDR3 coding sequence is TGTGCCAGCAGCCAACCTTGGACAGGGGTGCCAAACACCATATATTTT. Residues: CASSQPWTGVPNTIYF.

The chain is built from TRBV5-6 and TRBJ2-2, with a tentative D call TRBD1 (5 bases). Germline V CDR1 and CDR2: SGHDT, YYEEEE. Trimming shortened V by 4 bases and J by 1 base, and 11 bases separated the two germline ends. The CDR3 totals 15 residues. The DNA for the CDR3 is TGTGCCAGCAGCCCCTTAGACAGGAACACCGGGGAGCTGTTTTTT. Amino acid sequence: CASSPLDRNTGELFF.

This rearrangement joins TRBV27 to TRBJ1-5, with a weak D call TRBD1 (5 bases). CDR3 length: 15 residues. CDR1 is MNHEY, CDR2 SMNVEV, per germline (reference sequence). V shed 3 bases and J shed 0 bases, with 9 bases lying between them. This chain's CDR3 is CASSFEGSSNQPQHF. The DNA for the CDR3 is TGTGCCAGCAGTTTCGAGGGGTCTAGCAATCAGCCCCAGCATTTT.

The chain joins TRBV4-1 to TRBJ1-2; D may be TRBD1 (6 bases). Between the trimmed V and J ends, which lost 0 bases and 8 bases, there was a span of 16 bases. CDR3 length: 15 amino acids. Germline CDR1 and CDR2: MGHRA and YSYEKL. CDR3 residues: CASSQEATGPSGYTF. CDR3 bases: TGCGCCAGCAGCCAAGAGGCGACAGGACCCTCGGGCTACACCTTC.

This sequence joins TRBV4-1 and TRBJ1-5; 9 bases agree with TRBD1. Germline V gives CDR1 MGHRA, CDR2 YSYEKL. V lost 3 bases and J lost 4; bases outside the gene matches: 1. This CDR3 spans 14 amino acids. CDR3 protein: CASSQTGGNQPQHF. The CDR3 DNA is TGCGCCAGCAGCCAGACAGGGGGAAATCAGCCCCAGCATTTT.

The chain couples TRBV6-5 to TRBJ1-3; perhaps TRBD1 as D (5 bases). The CDR3 runs to 15 residues. The V and J ends lost 5 bases and 0 bases respectively, with 11 bases between them. Germline V gene lookup returns CDR1 MNHEY and CDR2 SVGAGI. CDR3 loop: CASSLGRISGNTIYF. The DNA of the CDR3 is TGTGCCAGCAGTCTGGGACGGATCTCTGGAAACACCATATATTTT.

The chain combines TRBV5-1 with TRBJ2-2, with 7 bases that match TRBD1. Germline V gene data show CDR1 as SGHRS and CDR2 as YFSETQ. CDR3 length equals 18 residues. The V and J ends lost 5 bases and 3 bases, in that order; junction bases with no gene match: 16. This CDR3 is CASSFVKSDRDYTGELFF. The DNA of the CDR3 is TGCGCCAGCAGTTTCGTCAAGAGCGACAGGGATTACACCGGGGAGCTGTTTTTT.

This clone was counted a single time. The V call is TRBV27, the J call TRBJ1-1; 9 bases are shared with TRBD1. V dropped 5 bases and J dropped 7; count of bases not matched to a gene: 8. Germline CDR1 and CDR2: MNHEY and SMNVEV (reference sequence). CDR3 length equals 14 residues. In nucleotides, the CDR3 is TGTGCCAGCAGTCAACAATCGGGACAGGGTGAAGCTTTCTTT. Amino acids: CASSQQSGQGEAFF.

The chain joins TRBV6-6 to TRBJ1-4; 7 bases map to TRBD1. Germline values: CDR1 MNHNY, CDR2 SVGAGI (reference sequence). This CDR3 comprises 17 residues. Trimming took 5 bases from V and 0 from J; bases not matched to a gene: 9. The CDR3 bases are TGTGCCAGCAGTCATAGGACAGGAGCCTCAACTAATGAAAAACTGTTTTTT. Its protein product is CASSHRTGASTNEKLFF.

This clone appeared a few times. This chain links TRBV3-1 (or the pseudogene TRBV3-2) with TRBJ2-7; 11 nucleotides line up with TRBD1. The V gene's germline CDR1 is LGHDT and CDR2 YNNKEL (reference sequence). The CDR3 runs to 16 residues. V shed 4 bases, J shed 6 bases, and the junction held 11 bases outside the gene matches. The CDR3 DNA follows: TGTGCCAGCAGCCCGGAACGGGGACAGGGGGGTCCCGAGCAGTACTTC. Its translation: CASSPERGQGGPEQYF.